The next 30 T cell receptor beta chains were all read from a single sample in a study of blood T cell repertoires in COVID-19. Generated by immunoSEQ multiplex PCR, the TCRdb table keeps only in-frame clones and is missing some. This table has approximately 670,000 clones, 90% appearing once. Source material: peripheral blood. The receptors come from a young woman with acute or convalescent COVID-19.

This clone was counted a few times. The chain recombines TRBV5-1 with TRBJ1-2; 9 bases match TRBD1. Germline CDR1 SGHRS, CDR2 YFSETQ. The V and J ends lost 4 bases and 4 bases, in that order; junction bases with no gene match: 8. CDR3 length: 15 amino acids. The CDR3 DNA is TGCGCCAGCAGCCTCTGGACAGGGGTGGGCTATGGCTACACCTTC. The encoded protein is CASSLWTGVGYGYTF.

The CDR3 nucleotides read TGTGCCAGTACCCGGACAGCTTCCTATGGCTACACCTTC. It translates to CASTRTASYGYTF. The chain employs TRBV19 and TRBJ1-2; possibly TRBD1 for D (6 bases). With 7 bases removed from V and 4 bases from J, the gap between germline ends came to 13 bases. This CDR3 is built from 13 residues. Per germline, CDR1 LNHDA and CDR2 SQIVND (reference sequence). Full variable domain (missing parts from reference TRBV19 and TRBJ1-2): DGGITQSPKYLFRKEGQNVTLSCEQNLNHDAMYWYRQDPGQGLRLIYYSQIVNDFQKGDIAEGYSVSREKKESFPLTVTSAQKNPTAFYLCASTRTASYGYTFGSGTRLTVV.

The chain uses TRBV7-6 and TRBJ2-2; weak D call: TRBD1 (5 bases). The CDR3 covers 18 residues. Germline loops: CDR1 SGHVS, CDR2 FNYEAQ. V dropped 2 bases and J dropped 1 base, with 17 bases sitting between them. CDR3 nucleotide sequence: TGTGCCAGCAGCTTAAATAGTGGCAGGGCCTTGAACACCGGGGAGCTGTTTTTT. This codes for CASSLNSGRALNTGELFF.

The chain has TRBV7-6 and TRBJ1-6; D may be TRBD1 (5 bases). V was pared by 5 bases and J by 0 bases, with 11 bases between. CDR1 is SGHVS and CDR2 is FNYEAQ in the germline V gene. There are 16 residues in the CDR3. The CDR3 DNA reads TGTGCCAGCAGCCCCCTGCAGGGCTCCTATAATTCACCCCTCCACTTT. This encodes CASSPLQGSYNSPLHF.

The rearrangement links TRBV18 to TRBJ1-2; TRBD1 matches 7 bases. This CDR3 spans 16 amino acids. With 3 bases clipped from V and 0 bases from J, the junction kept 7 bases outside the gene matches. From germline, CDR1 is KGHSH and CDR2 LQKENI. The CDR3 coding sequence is TGTGCCAGCTCACCCCTTGGACAGGAAACTAACTATGGCTACACCTTC. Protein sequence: CASSPLGQETNYGYTF.

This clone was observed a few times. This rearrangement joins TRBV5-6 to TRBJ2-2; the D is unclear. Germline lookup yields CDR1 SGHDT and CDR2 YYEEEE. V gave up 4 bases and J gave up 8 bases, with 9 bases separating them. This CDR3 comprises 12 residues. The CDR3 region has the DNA TGTGCCAGCAGCCCATTGAGGGGGGAGCTGTTTTTT. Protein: CASSPLRGELFF.

CDR3 coding DNA: TGCGCCAGCAGCCAAACCGGGACAGCATCCGATGAAGCTTTCTTT. Its translation is CASSQTGTASDEAFF. The chain combines TRBV5-1 with TRBJ1-1; TRBD1 agrees at 7 bases. The V gene end was trimmed by 4 bases and the J gene end by 7 bases; junction bases not matched to a gene: 13. From germline, CDR1 is SGHRS and CDR2 YFSETQ. The CDR3 sequence is 15 residues long.

The CDR3 sequence: CASSLGPNQPQHF. In DNA form, the CDR3 reads TGTGCCAGCAGTTTGGGGCCCAATCAGCCCCAGCATTTT. This chain links TRBV27 with TRBJ1-5, with a possible D match to TRBD1 (5 bases). This CDR3 spans 13 amino acids. Trimming pared 3 bases from V and 3 bases from J, leaving 6 bases between. The germline gives CDR1 MNHEY, CDR2 SMNVEV (reference sequence).

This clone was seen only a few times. This chain's CDR3 is CASSSRTAYEQYF. The DNA of the CDR3 is TGTGCCAGCAGCTCCAGGACAGCCTACGAGCAGTACTTC. The chain carries TRBV5-8 and TRBJ2-7; possible D gene TRBD1, 6 bases. The CDR3 is 13 amino acids. Germline values: CDR1 SGHTS, CDR2 YDEGEE. V shed 3 bases and J shed 2 bases, with 9 bases lying between them. The entire variable domain, with the rest obtained from reference TRBV5-8 and TRBJ2-7, is as follows: EAGVTQSPTHLIKTRGQQATLRCSPISGHTSVYWYQQALGLGLQFLLWYDEGEERNRGNFPPRFSGRQFPNYSSELNVNALELEDSALYLCASSSRTAYEQYFGPGTRLTVT.

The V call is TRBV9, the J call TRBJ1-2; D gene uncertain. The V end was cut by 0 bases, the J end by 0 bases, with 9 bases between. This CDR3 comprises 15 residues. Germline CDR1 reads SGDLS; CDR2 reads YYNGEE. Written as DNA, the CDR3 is TGTGCCAGCAGCGTAGACAGTACCTCTAACTATGGCTACACCTTC. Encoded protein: CASSVDSTSNYGYTF. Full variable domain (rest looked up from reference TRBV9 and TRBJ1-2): DSGVTQTPKHLITATGQRVTLRCSPRSGDLSVYWYQQSLDQGLQFLIQYYNGEERAKGNILERFSAQQFPDLHSELNLSSLELGDSALYFCASSVDSTSNYGYTFGSGTRLTVV.

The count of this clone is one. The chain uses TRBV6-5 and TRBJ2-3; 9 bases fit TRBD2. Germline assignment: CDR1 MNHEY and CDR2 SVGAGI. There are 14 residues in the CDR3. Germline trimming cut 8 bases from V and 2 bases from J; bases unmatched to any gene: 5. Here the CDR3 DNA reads TGTGCCAGCGGGGGGACTAGCCCCACAGATACGCAGTATTTT. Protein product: CASGGTSPTDTQYF.

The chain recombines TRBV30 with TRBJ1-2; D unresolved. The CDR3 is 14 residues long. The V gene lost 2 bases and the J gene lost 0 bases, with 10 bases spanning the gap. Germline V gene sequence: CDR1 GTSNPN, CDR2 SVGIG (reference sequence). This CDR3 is CAWSRSEANYGYTF. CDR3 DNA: TGTGCCTGGAGTCGGTCAGAGGCTAACTATGGCTACACCTTC.

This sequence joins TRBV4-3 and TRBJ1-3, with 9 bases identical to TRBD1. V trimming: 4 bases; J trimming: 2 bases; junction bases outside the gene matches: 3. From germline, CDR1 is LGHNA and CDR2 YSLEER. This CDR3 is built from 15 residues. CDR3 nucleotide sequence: TGCGCCAGCAGCCGAGGGACAGGGACTGGAAACACCATATATTTT. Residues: CASSRGTGTGNTIYF.

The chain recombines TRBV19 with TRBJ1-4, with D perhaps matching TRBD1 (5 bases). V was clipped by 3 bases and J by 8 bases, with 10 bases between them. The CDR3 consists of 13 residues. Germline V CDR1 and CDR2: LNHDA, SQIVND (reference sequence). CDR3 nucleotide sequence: TGTGCCAGTAGTATGTGGGGCTACGAAAAACTGTTTTTT. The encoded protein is CASSMWGYEKLFF.

The CDR3 loop reads CASSPDRGQPQHF. The DNA of the CDR3 is TGTGCCAGCAGTCCGGACAGGGGTCAGCCCCAGCATTTT. The rearrangement uses TRBV11-1 and TRBJ1-5; TRBD1 matches at 9 bases. The CDR3 sequence is 13 residues long. V shed 6 bases, J shed 6 bases, and the junction held 3 bases outside the gene matches. Germline V CDR1 and CDR2: SGHAT, FQDESV (reference sequence).

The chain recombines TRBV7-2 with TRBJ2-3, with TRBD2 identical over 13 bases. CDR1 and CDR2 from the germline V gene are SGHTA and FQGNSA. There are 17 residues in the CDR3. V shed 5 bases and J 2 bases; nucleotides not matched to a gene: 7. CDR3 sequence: CASSLKTSGGFTDTQYF. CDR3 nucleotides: TGTGCCAGCAGCCTTAAGACTAGCGGGGGGTTCACAGATACGCAGTATTTT.

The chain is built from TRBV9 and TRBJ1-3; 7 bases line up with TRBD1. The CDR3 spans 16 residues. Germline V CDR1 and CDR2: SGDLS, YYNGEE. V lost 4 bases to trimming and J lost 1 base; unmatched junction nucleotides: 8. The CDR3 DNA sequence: TGTGCCAGCAGCCCCGCGGCACAGGGGTCTGGAAACACCATATATTTT. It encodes CASSPAAQGSGNTIYF.

CDR3 nucleotides: TGTGCCAGCAGCCCGGGACAGGCCAAAAACATTCAGTACTTC. It is translated as CASSPGQAKNIQYF. The rearrangement links TRBV27 to TRBJ2-4; 7 bases align to TRBD1. With V trimmed by 6 bases and J by 1 base, 3 bases remained unmatched. Germline loops: CDR1 MNHEY, CDR2 SMNVEV (reference sequence). The CDR3 length is 14 residues.

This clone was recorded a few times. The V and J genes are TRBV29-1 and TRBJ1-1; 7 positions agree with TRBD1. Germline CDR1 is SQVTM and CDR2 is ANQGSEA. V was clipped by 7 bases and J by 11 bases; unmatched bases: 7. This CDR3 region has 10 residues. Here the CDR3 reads CSANRGEAFF. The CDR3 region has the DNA TGCAGCGCCAACAGGGGCGAGGCTTTCTTT.

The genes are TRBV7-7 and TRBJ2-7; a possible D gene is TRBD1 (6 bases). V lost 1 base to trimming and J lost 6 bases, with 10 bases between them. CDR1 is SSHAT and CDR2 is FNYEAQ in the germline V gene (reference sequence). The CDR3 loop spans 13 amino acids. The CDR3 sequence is CASSLVGGGEQYF. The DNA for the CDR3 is TGTGCCAGCAGCTTAGTTGGGGGCGGCGAGCAGTACTTC.

The CDR3 region is CAWSVWGQVPSDYGYTF. CDR3 nucleotide sequence: TGTGCCTGGAGTGTATGGGGACAGGTGCCCTCCGACTATGGCTACACCTTC. The chain uses TRBV30 and TRBJ1-2, with 8 bases lining up with TRBD1. CDR1 is GTSNPN and CDR2 is SVGIG in the germline V gene (reference sequence). Trimming removed 0 bases from V and 3 bases from J; junction bases left unmatched: 12. This CDR3 region has 17 residues.

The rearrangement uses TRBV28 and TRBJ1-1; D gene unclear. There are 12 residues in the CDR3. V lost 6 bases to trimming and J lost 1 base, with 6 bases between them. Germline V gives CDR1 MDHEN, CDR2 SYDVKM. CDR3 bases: TGTGCCAGCAGGCGGTGGAACACTGAAGCTTTCTTT. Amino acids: CASRRWNTEAFF.

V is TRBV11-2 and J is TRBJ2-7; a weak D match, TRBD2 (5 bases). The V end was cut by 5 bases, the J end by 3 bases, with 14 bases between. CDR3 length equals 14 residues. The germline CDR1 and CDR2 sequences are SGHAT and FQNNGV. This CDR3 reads CASSADAGDYEQYF. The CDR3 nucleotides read TGTGCCAGCAGCGCTGACGCCGGGGACTACGAGCAGTACTTC.

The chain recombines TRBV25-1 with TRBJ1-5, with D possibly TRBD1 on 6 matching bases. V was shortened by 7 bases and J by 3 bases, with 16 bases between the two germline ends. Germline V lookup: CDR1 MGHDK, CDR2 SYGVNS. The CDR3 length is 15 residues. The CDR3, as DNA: TGTGCCAGCAAGGGCCCAGGGGTGGACAATCAGCCCCAGCATTTT. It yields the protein CASKGPGVDNQPQHF.

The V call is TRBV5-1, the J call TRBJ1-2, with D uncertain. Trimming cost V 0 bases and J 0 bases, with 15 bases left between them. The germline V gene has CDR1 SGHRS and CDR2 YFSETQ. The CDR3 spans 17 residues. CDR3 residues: CASSLAGRQKTNYGYTF. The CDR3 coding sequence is TGCGCCAGCAGCTTGGCCGGCAGGCAGAAGACTAACTATGGCTACACCTTC.

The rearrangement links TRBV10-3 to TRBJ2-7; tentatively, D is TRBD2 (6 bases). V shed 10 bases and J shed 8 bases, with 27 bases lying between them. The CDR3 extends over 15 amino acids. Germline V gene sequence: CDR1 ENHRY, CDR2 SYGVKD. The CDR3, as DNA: TGTGCCACTGGACCGAGACGAGAGTGGGACTCGAAGCAGTACTTC. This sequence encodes CATGPRREWDSKQYF.

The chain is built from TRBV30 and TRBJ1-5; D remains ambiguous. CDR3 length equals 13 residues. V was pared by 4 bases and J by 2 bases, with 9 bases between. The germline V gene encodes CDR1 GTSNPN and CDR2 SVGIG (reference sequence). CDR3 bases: TGTGCCTGGACGTCCGGGGGCAATCAGCCCCAGCATTTT. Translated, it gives CAWTSGGNQPQHF. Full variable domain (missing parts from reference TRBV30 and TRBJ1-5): SQTIHQWPATLVQPVGSPLSLECTVEGTSNPNLYWYRQAAGRGLQLLFYSVGIGQISSEVPQNLSASRPQDRQFILSSKKLLLSDSGFYLCAWTSGGNQPQHFGDGTRLSIL.

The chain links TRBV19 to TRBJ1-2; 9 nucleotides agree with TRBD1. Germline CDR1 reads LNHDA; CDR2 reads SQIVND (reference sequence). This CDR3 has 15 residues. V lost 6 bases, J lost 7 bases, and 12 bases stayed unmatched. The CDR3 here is CASRNLQGAAGGYTF. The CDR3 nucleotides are TGTGCCAGTAGGAACCTACAGGGGGCCGCGGGTGGCTACACCTTC.

The CDR3 is CASSYKTGNYEQYF. The CDR3 nucleotides read TGTGCCAGCAGTTACAAGACAGGGAACTACGAGCAGTACTTC. This sequence joins TRBV6-5 and TRBJ2-7; TRBD1 matches 7 bases. The CDR3 spans 14 residues. Per germline, CDR1 MNHEY and CDR2 SVGAGI. The ends lost 2 bases at V and 3 bases at J; junction bases unmatched: 4.

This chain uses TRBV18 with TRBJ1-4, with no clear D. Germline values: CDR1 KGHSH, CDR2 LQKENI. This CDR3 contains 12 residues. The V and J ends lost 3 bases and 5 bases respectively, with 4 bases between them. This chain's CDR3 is CASSPLNEKLFF. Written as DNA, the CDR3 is TGTGCCAGCTCACCCCTGAATGAAAAACTGTTTTTT.